A selection of T cell receptor beta chains follows, all from one sample in a study of PD-1 blockade in classical Hodgkin lymphoma. Profiled with immunoSEQ multiplex PCR; TCRdb holds only in-frame clones, not every one. The sample carries tens of thousands of clones, under 90% recorded once. The sample in question was peripheral blood mononuclear cells (PBMCs), obtained at baseline. Receptors were obtained from a human donor with classical Hodgkin lymphoma. CDR3s include the opening cysteine and the closing phenylalanine or tryptophan. D genes are given only for firm matches. The size entry is marked missing in some rows and otherwise reads once, few, many or a size class.

V: TRBV6-5; J: TRBJ1-2; D: NA; size: NA; CDR3: CASHPGDYGYTF; DNA: TGTGCCAGCCATCCAGGGGACTATGGCTACACCTTC
V: TRBV6-6; J: TRBJ1-2; D: NA; size: NA; CDR3: CASSYSGGSPGGYTF; DNA: TGTGCCAGCAGTTACTCGGGGGGGTCCCCAGGCGGCTACACCTTC
V: TRBV29-1; J: TRBJ2-7; D: NA; size: NA; CDR3: CSVGRTEEQYF; DNA: TGCAGCGTAGGACGAACCGAGGAGCAGTACTTC
V: TRBV28; J: TRBJ2-2; D: NA; size: once; CDR3: CASSLRSGGELFF; DNA: TGTGCCAGCAGTTTACGTAGCGGCGGGGAGCTGTTTTTT
V: TRBV2; J: TRBJ2-6; D: NA; size: NA; CDR3: CASSAAGTGGANVLTF; DNA: TGTGCCAGCAGTGCTGCAGGGACTGGTGGGGCCAACGTCCTGACTTTC
V: TRBV18; J: TRBJ2-3; D: TRBD2; size: NA; CDR3: CASSGGSGTDTQYF; DNA: TGTGCCAGCTCCGGGGGGAGTGGCACAGATACGCAGTATTTT
V: TRBV19; J: TRBJ1-1; D: NA; size: NA; CDR3: CASSNLRGNTEAFF; DNA: TGTGCCAGTAGTAATCTGCGCGGGAACACTGAAGCTTTCTTT
V: TRBV6-1; J: TRBJ2-6; D: NA; size: once; CDR3: CASGAGSGANVLTF; DNA: TGTGCCAGCGGGGCTGGGTCTGGGGCCAACGTCCTGACTTTC
V: TRBV28; J: TRBJ1-2; D: NA; size: NA; CDR3: CASSLARVGGYTF; DNA: TGTGCCAGCAGTTTAGCTAGGGTAGGTGGCTACACCTTC
V: TRBV11-2; J: TRBJ2-2; D: NA; size: once; CDR3: CASSRWGGPGQSSTGELFF; DNA: TGTGCCAGCAGCCGGTGGGGGGGACCGGGACAGTCGAGCACCGGGGAGCTGTTTTTT
V: TRBV7-9; J: TRBJ2-1; D: NA; size: NA; CDR3: CASSLGAGGVNEQFF; DNA: TGTGCCAGCAGCTTAGGGGCGGGTGGAGTTAATGAGCAGTTCTTC
V: TRBV20-1; J: TRBJ2-7; D: NA; size: NA; CDR3: CSARRRNEQYF; DNA: TGCAGTGCAAGGCGGCGAAACGAGCAGTACTTC
V: TRBV2; J: TRBJ1-2; D: TRBD1; size: once; CDR3: CASTEDRVKGYTF; DNA: TGTGCCAGCACCGAGGACAGGGTAAAGGGCTACACCTTC
V: TRBV2; J: TRBJ1-1; D: NA; size: NA; CDR3: CASSYEQNTEAFF; DNA: TGTGCCAGCAGCTATGAACAGAACACTGAAGCTTTCTTT
V: TRBV9; J: TRBJ2-5; D: NA; size: NA; CDR3: CASSPRDQETQYF; DNA: TGTGCCAGCAGCCCACGGGACCAAGAGACCCAGTACTTC
V: TRBV7-9; J: TRBJ2-2; D: TRBD2; size: NA; CDR3: CASSPRTSGTHTGELFF; DNA: TGTGCCAGCAGCCCAAGAACTAGCGGGACCCATACCGGGGAGCTGTTTTTT